This T cell receptor (beta chain) was captured in a study of blood T cells in healthy people across ages. About the research overall: There was about one barcoded beta molecule captured by template switching per two T cells.

It was roughly 10 milliliters of peripheral blood that were drawn from each donor. There are many counts of this clonotype. Its antigen is undetermined. Germline V gene sequence: CDR1 ENHRY, CDR2 SYGVKD. The V and J ends lost 3 bases and 5 bases, in that order; junction bases with no gene match: 6. The CDR3 spans 15 residues. Regarding the study as a whole: PBMC samples, being unsorted, prevented any conclusive comparison of naive and antigen-experienced cells. Observed TCR beta diversity per million T cells went down as age went up. This fall followed a roughly linear course with age.

With a J-beta primer mix and a sample-barcoded 5' primer, a second PCR ran about 7 to 12 cycles. One entry per CDR3 protein, called by TCRdb with MiXCR from the 5' RACE reads. In the table there are hundreds of thousands of distinct CDR3 sequences, roughly 32% of which are singletons. The rearrangement joins TRBV10-3 to TRBJ2-3, with TRBD2 matching over 9 bases. The sequence came from a woman older than 75 in good health. Material for sequencing was blood. The CDR3 spells CAISDQGLAGDTQYF. CDR3 in DNA: TGTGCCATCAGTGACCAGGGACTAGCTGGAGATACGCAGTATTTT.